This T cell receptor beta chain was profiled in a study of T cells in Graves' hyperthyroidism and ophthalmopathy. RNA transcripts yielded amplified TCR beta CDR3 regions. TCR CDR3 underwent first-round RT-PCR with the HTBI primer set. TCRdb called the multiplex PCR reads again in MiXCR, with one record for every CDR3 protein. The sample yields some 400,000 distinct CDR3 sequences, about 18% seen once. Stable Graves' hyperthyroidism denoted no ophthalmopathy progression over 18 months. Study outcomes and limitations: Among thyroid clonotypes expanded above 0.001, most also appeared in blood.

Trimming shortened V by 5 bases and J by 8 bases, and 9 bases separated the two germline ends. The CDR3 sequence is 11 residues long. Looked up from germline, CDR1 is MDHEN and CDR2 is SYDVKM. The sample holds many counts of this clonotype. Antigen unknown. The chain uses TRBV28 and TRBJ1-2, with D uncertain. The sample comprised blood. This receptor was obtained from a woman under 30 with Graves' hyperthyroidism. Written as DNA, the CDR3 is TGTGCCAGCAGTGCAATGCGGGGCTACACCTTC. Its protein is CASSAMRGYTF.